These 4 T cell receptor beta chains were all obtained from the same sample, sequenced in a study of vaccination and CD4 T cells after COVID-19. Oncomine TCR Beta short-read sequencing was applied to DNA from cultured CD4+ T cells. MiXCR, applied by TCRdb to the PCR reads, yields one record per CDR3 protein. This sample carries about 25,000 distinct CDR3 sequences, 45% to 50% of them seen once, and the ten largest clones take under 6.5%. Regarding treatment: approximately 10-day PBMC culture with coronavirus spike peptide pools or control peptides (ViraFEST assay). These TCRs are of unknown antigen specificity. The source material was CD4+ T cells from blood, cultured in vitro. These receptors were taken from a human donor who had recovered from COVID-19.

The rearrangement uses TRBV7-9 and TRBJ2-7; D not resolved. V dropped 2 bases and J dropped 4 bases, with 9 bases sitting between them. Germline V lookup: CDR1 SEHNR, CDR2 FQNEAQ (reference sequence). The CDR3 contains 13 residues. The DNA for the CDR3 is TGTGCCAGCAGCTTACTAGGGTGGTACGAGCAGTACTTC. This translates into CASSLLGWYEQYF.

The chain combines TRBV21-1 with TRBJ1-2. TRBV21-1 is labeled a pseudogene. This CDR3 comprises 16 residues. Here the CDR3 DNA reads TGTGCCAGCAGCAAAGCTGGTGACCGACTAGGTGATGGCTACACCTTC. This codes for CASSKAGDRLGDGYTF.

This clonotype was seen a handful of times. V and J are TRBV6-1 and TRBJ1-5; 9 bases are shared with TRBD1. The germline CDR1 and CDR2 sequences are MNHNS and SASEGT. V gave up 6 bases and J gave up 7 bases; unmatched junction bases: 1. The CDR3 spans 12 residues. The CDR3 DNA sequence: TGTGCCAGCAGGGACAGGGGACAGCCCCAGCATTTT. Translating it yields CASRDRGQPQHF.

This clonotype was seen a handful of times. The chain joins TRBV15 to TRBJ2-3, with a weak D call TRBD2 (6 bases). The CDR3 consists of 15 residues. The V and J ends lost 0 bases and 1 base respectively, with 8 bases between them. Germline CDR1 and CDR2: LNHNV and YYDKDF (reference sequence). CDR3 coding DNA: TGTGCCACCAGCAGAGATGGAGGGGGCACAGATACGCAGTATTTT. Translating gives CATSRDGGGTDTQYF.